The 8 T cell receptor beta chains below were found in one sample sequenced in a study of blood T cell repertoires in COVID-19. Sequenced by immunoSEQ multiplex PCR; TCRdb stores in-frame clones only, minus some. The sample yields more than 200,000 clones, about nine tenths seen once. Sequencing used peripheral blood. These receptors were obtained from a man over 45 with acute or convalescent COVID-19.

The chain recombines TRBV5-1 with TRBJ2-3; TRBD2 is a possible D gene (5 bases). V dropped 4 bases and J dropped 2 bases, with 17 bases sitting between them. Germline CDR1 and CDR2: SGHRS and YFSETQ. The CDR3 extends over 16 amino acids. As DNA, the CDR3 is TGCGCCAGCAGCGTTCCCCTAGCCCCCAACACAGATACGCAGTATTTT. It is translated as CASSVPLAPNTDTQYF.

CDR3: CASTPTPGQGSSGANVLTF. CDR3 bases: TGTGCCAGTACCCCTACTCCGGGACAGGGGAGTTCTGGGGCCAACGTCCTGACTTTC. The rearrangement uses TRBV19 and TRBJ2-6, with 10 bases lining up with TRBD1. Per the germline V gene, CDR1 is LNHDA and CDR2 is SQIVND (reference sequence). With V trimmed by 7 bases and J by 1 base, 13 bases remained unmatched. The CDR3 totals 19 residues.

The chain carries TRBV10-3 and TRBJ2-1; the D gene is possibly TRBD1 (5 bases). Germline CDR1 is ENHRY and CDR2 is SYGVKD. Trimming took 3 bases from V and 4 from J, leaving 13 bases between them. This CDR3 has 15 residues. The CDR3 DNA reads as TGTGCCATCAGTGACCCAGGACACCGATACAATGAGCAGTTCTTC. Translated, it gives CAISDPGHRYNEQFF.

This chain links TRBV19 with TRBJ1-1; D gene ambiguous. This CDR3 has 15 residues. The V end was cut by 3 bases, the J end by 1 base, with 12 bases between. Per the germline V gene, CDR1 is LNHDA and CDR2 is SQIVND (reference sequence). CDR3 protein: CASSIFGEANTEAFF. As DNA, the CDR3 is TGTGCCAGTAGTATTTTCGGGGAGGCGAACACTGAAGCTTTCTTT.

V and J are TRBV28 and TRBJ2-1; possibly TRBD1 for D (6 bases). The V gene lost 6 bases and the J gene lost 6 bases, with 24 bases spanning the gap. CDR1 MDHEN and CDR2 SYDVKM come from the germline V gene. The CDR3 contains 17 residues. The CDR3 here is CASSYVTGNRRLNEQFF. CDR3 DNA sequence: TGTGCCAGCAGCTACGTTACAGGGAATCGTCGTCTCAATGAGCAGTTCTTC.

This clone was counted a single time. The CDR3 nucleotides are TGTGCCAGCTCACCGGCTGGGGGCGGGACCGGGGAGCTGTTTTTT. Its translation: CASSPAGGGTGELFF. The V gene is TRBV18, the J gene TRBJ2-2; weak D call: TRBD1 (6 bases). The CDR3 contains 15 residues. Trimming left V 3 bases short and J 5 bases short, with 13 bases between. The germline CDR1 and CDR2 sequences are KGHSH and LQKENI.

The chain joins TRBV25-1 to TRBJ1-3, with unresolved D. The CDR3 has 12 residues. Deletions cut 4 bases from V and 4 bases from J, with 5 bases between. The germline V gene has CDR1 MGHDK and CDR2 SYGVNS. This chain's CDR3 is CASSVSGNTIYF. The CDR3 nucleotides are TGTGCCAGCAGTGTATCGGGAAACACCATATATTTT.

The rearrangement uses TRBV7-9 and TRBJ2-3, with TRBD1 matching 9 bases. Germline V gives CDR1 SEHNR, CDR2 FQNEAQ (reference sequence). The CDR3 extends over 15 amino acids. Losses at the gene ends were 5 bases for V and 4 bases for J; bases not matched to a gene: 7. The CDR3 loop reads CASSHTDRGADTQYF. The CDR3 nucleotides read TGTGCCAGCAGCCATACGGACAGGGGAGCAGATACGCAGTATTTT. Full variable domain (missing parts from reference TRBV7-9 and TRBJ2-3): DTGVSQNPRHKITKRGQNVTFRCDPISEHNRLYWYRQTLGQGPEFLTYFQNEAQLEKSRLLSDRFSAERPKGSFSTLEIQRTEQGDSAMYLCASSHTDRGADTQYFGPGTRLTVL.